This T cell receptor (beta chain) was identified during a study of blood T cell repertoires in COVID-19. Looking at the study overall: Both acute and convalescent COVID-19 samples were obtained from the United States, Italy and Spain. The analysed material was cDNA or gDNA that came from T cells, B-cell-depleted T cells, or PBMCs.

The CDR3 has 14 residues. The germline CDR1 and CDR2 sequences are MNHEY and SMNVEV (reference sequence). Trimming removed 3 bases from V and 5 bases from J; junction bases left unmatched: 3. As originally analysed: Reference gene primers were amplified, and this amplification served to estimate nucleated cell counts. Data came from immunoSEQ multiplex PCR; TCRdb stores just in-frame clones and leaves some out. The V and J calls and clone size come from that table; D and trimming were worked out from the DNA. The top ten hold approximately 4.7% of the sample, which has about 43,000 clones, 75% to 90% seen once.

The chain links TRBV27 to TRBJ1-5, with TRBD1 identical over 8 bases. Input material: peripheral blood. The source of this sequence is a human donor in a cohort sampled during active COVID-19. For the CDR3, the DNA is TGTGCCAGCAGTTTCGGCAGGGGGCATCAGCCCCAGCATTTT. Residues: CASSFGRGHQPQHF.